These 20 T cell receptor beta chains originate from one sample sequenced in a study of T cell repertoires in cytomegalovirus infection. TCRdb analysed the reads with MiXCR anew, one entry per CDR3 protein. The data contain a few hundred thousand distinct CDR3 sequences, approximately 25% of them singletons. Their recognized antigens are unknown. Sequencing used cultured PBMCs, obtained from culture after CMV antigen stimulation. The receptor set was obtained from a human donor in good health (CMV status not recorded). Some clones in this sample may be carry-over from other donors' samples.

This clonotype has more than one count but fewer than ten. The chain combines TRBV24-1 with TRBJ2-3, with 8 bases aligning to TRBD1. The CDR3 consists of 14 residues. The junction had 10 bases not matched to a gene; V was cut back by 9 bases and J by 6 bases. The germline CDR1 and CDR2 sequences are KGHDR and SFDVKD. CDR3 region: CATERSRGPDTQYF. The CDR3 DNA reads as TGTGCCACCGAACGATCCAGGGGGCCGGATACGCAGTATTTT.

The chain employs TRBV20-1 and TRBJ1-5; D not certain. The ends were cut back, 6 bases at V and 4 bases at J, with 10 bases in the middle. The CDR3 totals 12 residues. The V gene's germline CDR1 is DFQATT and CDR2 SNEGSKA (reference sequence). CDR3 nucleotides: TGCAGTGCAACGGTGGGGAATCAGCCCCAGCATTTT. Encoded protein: CSATVGNQPQHF.

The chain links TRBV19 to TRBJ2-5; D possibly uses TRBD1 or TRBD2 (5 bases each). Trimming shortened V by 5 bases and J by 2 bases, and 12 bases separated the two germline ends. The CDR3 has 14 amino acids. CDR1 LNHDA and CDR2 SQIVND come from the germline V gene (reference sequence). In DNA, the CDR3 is TGTGCCAGTAGTTCGCACGGGGCGCAAGAGACCCAGTACTTC. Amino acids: CASSSHGAQETQYF.

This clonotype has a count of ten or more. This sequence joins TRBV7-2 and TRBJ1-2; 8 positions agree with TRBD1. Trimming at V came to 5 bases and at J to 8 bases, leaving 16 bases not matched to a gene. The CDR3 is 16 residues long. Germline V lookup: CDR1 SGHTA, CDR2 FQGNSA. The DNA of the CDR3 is TGTGCCAGCAGCCCAGGAGGGCAGGGGGCCTTAAGGGGCTACACCTTC. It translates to CASSPGGQGALRGYTF.

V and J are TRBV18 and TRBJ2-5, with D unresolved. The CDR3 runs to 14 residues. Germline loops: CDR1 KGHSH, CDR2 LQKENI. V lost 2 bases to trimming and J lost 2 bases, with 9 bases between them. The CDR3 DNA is TGTGCCAGCTCACCAACAAGCGAACAAGAGACCCAGTACTTC. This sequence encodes CASSPTSEQETQYF.

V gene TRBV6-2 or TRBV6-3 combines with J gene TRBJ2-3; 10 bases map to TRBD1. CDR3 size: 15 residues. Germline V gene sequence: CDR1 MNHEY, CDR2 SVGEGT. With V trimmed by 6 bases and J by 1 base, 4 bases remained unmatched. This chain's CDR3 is CASRRGQGGTDTQYF. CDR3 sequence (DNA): TGTGCCAGCAGACGAGGACAGGGGGGCACAGATACGCAGTATTTT.

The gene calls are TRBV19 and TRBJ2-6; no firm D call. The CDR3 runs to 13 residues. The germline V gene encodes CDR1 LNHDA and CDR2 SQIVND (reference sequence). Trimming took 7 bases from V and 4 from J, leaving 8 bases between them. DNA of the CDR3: TGTGCCAGTATGGGATTGGGGGCCAACGTCCTGACTTTC. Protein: CASMGLGANVLTF.

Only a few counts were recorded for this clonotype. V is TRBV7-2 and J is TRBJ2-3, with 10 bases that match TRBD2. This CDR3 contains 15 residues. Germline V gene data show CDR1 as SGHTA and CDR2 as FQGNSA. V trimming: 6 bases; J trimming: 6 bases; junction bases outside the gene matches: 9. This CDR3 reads CASRRLAGVGDTQYF. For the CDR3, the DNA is TGTGCCAGCAGACGGCTAGCGGGAGTGGGGGATACGCAGTATTTT.

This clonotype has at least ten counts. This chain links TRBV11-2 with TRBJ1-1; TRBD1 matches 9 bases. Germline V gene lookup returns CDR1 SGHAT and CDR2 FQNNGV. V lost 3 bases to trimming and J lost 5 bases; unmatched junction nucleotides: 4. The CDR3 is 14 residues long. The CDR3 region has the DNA TGTGCCAGCAGCTTGACAGGGGGGAGGACTGAAGCTTTCTTT. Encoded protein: CASSLTGGRTEAFF.

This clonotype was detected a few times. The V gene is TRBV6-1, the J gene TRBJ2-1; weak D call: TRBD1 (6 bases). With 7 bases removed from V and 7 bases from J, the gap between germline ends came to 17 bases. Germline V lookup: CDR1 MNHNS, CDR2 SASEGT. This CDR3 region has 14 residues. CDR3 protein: CASKSQWQGNEQFF. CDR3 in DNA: TGTGCCAGCAAGAGTCAGTGGCAGGGGAATGAGCAGTTCTTC.

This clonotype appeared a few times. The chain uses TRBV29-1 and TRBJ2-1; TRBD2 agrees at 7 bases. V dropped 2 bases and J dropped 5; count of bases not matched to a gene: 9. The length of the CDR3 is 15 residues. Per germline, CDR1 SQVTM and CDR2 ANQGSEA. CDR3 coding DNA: TGCAGCGTTGAATTGAGGGCTAGCGGAGACAATGAGCAGTTCTTC. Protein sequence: CSVELRASGDNEQFF.

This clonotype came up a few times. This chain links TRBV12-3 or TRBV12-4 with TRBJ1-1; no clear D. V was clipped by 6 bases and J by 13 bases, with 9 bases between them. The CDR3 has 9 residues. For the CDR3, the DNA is TGTGCCAGCAGCCCCCCGATTTTCTTT. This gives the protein CASSPPIFF.

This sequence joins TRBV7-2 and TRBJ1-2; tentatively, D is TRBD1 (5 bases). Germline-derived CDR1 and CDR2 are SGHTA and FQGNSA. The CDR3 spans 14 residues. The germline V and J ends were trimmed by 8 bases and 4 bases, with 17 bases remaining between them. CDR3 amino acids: CASHAGWDAYGYTF. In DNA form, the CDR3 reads TGTGCCAGCCACGCAGGGTGGGACGCCTATGGCTACACCTTC.

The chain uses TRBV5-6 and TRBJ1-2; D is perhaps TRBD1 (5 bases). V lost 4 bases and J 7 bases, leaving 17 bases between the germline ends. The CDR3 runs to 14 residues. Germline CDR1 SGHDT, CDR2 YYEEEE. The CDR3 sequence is CASSRLTGPVGYTF. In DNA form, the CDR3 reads TGTGCCAGCAGCCGCTTAACAGGACCGGTTGGCTACACCTTC.

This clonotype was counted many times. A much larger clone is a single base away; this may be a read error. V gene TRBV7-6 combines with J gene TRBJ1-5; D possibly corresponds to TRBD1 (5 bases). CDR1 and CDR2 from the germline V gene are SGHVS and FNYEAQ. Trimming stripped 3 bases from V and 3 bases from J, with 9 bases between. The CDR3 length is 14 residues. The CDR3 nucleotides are TGTGCCAGCAGCTTTGCAGGGAACAATCAGCCCCAGCATTTT. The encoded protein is CASSFAGNNQPQHF.

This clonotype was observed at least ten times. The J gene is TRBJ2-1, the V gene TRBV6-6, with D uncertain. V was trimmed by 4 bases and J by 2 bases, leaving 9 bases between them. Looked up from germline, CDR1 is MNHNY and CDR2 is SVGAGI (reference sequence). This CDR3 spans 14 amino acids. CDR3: CASSSTATYNEQFF. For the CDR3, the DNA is TGTGCCAGCAGTTCGACGGCAACCTACAATGAGCAGTTCTTC.

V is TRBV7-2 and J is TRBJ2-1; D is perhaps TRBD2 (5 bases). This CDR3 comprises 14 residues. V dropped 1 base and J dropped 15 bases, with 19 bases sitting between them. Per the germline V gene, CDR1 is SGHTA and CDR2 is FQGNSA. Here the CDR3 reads CASSLDGGVGERFF. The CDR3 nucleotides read TGTGCCAGCAGCTTAGATGGAGGAGTGGGAGAGAGGTTCTTC. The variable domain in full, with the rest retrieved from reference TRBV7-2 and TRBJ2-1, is GAGVSQSPSNKVTEKGKDVELRCDPISGHTALYWYRQSLGQGLEFLIYFQGNSAPDKSGLPSDRFSAERTGGSVSTLTIQRTQQEDSAVYLCASSLDGGVGERFFGPGTRLTVL.

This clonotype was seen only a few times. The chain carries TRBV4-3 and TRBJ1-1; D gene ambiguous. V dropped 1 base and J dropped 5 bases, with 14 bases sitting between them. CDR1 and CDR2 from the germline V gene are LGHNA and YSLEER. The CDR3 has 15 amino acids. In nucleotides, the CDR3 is TGCGCCAGCAGCCAAGTAGCCGAATCGGGTACTGAAGCTTTCTTT. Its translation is CASSQVAESGTEAFF.

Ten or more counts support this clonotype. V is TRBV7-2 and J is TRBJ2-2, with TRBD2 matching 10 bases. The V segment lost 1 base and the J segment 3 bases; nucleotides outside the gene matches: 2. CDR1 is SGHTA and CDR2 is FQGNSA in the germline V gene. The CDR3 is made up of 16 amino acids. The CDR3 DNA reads TGTGCCAGCAGCTTAGAACTAGCGGGATACACCGGGGAGCTGTTTTTT. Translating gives CASSLELAGYTGELFF.

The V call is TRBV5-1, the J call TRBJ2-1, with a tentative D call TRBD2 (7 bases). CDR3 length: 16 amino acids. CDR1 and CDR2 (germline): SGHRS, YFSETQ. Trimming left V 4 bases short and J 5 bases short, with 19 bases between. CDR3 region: CASSLRGGAINNEQFF. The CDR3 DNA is TGCGCCAGCAGCCTACGAGGGGGGGCAATAAACAATGAGCAGTTCTTC.